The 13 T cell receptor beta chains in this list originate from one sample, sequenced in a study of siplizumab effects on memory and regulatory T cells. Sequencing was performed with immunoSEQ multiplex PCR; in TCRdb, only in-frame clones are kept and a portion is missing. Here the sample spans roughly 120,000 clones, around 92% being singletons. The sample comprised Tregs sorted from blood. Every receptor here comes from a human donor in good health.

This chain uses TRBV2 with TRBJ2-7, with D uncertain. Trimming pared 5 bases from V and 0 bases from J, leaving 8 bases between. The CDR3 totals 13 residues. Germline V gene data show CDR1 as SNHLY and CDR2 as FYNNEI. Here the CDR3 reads CASSLGSSYEQYF. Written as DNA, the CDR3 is TGTGCCAGCAGTTTGGGTAGCTCCTACGAGCAGTACTTC.

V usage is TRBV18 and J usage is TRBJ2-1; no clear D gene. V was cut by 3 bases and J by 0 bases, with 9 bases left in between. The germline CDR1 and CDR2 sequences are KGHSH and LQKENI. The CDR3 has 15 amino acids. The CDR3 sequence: CASSPGFSSYNEQFF. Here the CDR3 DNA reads TGTGCCAGCTCACCGGGGTTCAGCTCCTACAATGAGCAGTTCTTC.

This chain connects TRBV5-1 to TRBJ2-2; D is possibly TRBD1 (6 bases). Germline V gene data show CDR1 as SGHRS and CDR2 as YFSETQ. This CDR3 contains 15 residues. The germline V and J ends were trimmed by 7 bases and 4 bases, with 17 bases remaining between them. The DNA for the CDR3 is TGCGCCAGCCATTTTGGGGGCGCGGGCACCGGGGAGCTGTTTTTT. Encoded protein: CASHFGGAGTGELFF.

The CDR3 spells CAWSVDSQGPQHF. CDR3 sequence (DNA): TGTGCCTGGAGTGTAGACAGCCAGGGGCCCCAGCATTTT. The V call is TRBV30, the J call TRBJ1-5, with D maybe TRBD1 (5 bases). The germline CDR1 and CDR2 sequences are GTSNPN and SVGIG (reference sequence). Trimming removed 0 bases at V and 9 bases at J, with 12 bases between. CDR3 length: 13 residues.

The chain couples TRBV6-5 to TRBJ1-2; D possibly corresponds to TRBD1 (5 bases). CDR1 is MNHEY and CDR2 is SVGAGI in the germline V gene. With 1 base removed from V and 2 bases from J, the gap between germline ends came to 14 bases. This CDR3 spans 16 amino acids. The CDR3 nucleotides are TGTGCCAGCAGTTACTTGCAGGGCCCCGCGAACTATGGCTACACCTTC. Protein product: CASSYLQGPANYGYTF.

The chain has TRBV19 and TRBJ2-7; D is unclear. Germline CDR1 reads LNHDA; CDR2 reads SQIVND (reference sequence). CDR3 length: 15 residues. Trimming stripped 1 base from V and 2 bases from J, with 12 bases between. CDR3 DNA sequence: TGTGCCAGTAGTATAGGCGGAAATTACCCCTACGAGCAGTACTTC. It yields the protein CASSIGGNYPYEQYF.

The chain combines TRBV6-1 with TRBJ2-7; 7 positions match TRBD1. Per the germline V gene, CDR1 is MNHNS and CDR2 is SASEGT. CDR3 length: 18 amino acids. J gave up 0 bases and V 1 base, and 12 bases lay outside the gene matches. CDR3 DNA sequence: TGTGCCAGCAGTGAAGGGGACAGATATTATATGAGCTCCTACGAGCAGTACTTC. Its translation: CASSEGDRYYMSSYEQYF.

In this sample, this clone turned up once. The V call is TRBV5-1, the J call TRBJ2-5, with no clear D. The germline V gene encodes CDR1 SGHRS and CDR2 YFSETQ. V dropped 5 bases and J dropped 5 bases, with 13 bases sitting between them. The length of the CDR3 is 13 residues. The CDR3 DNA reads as TGCGCCAGCAGTACCCTCCTTAGCGAGACCCAGTACTTC. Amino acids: CASSTLLSETQYF.

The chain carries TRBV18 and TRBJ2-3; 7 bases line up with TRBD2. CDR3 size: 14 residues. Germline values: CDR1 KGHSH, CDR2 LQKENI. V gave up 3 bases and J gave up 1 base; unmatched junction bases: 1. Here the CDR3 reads CASSPTSGTDTQYF. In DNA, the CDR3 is TGTGCCAGCTCACCTACTAGCGGCACAGATACGCAGTATTTT.

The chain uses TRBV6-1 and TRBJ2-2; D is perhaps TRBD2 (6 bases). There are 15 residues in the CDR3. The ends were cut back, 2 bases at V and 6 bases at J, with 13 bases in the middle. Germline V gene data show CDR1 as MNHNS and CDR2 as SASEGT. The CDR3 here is CASSESGTAPGELFF. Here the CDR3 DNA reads TGTGCCAGCAGTGAATCCGGGACTGCCCCCGGGGAGCTGTTTTTT.

The CDR3 DNA sequence: TGTGCCAGCAGTACACCCAATGAGCAGTTCTTC. This sequence encodes CASSTPNEQFF. The chain links TRBV6-5 to TRBJ2-1; D not resolved. The V end lost 5 bases, the J end lost 6 bases, and 5 bases lay between the germline ends. CDR1 and CDR2 from the germline V gene are MNHEY and SVGAGI. The CDR3 length is 11 residues.

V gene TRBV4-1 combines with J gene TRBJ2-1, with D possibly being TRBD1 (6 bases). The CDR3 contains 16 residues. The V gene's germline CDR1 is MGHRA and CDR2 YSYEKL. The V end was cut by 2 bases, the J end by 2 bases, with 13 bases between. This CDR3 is CASSQWTVGPYNEQFF. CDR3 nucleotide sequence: TGCGCCAGCAGCCAATGGACAGTGGGGCCCTACAATGAGCAGTTCTTC.

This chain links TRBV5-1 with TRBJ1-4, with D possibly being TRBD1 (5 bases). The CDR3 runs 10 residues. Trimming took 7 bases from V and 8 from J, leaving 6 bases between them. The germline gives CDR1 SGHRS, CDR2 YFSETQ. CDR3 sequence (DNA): TGCGCCAGCCGGGGGGAAAAACTGTTTTTT. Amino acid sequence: CASRGEKLFF.